Listed below are T cell receptor beta chains from one sample, sequenced in a study of cytomegalovirus exposure and HLA in healthy donors. Only in-frame clones appear in the TCRdb table, and some are missing; sequencing was by immunoSEQ multiplex PCR. The profile shows roughly 130,000 clones, 80% of them singletons. Sequenced input: PBMCs. The receptors stem from a man aged 30 to 39 in good health and CMV-seronegative. Both conserved end residues are part of each CDR3. Fields, in order: V gene, J gene, D gene, clone size, CDR3 DNA, CDR3 protein. A D gene is named only where the DNA matches it firmly. Size is omitted from some rows. Given values are once, few, many or a class for expanded clones.

v_call: TRBV4-1; j_call: TRBJ2-1; d_call: NA; clone_size: NA; cdr3_nt: TGCGCCAGCAGCCAAGGGTTACAGGGGGGGAATGAGCAGTTCTTC; cdr3_aa: CASSQGLQGGNEQFF
v_call: TRBV7-9; j_call: TRBJ2-1; d_call: TRBD2; clone_size: NA; cdr3_nt: TGTGCCAGCAGCCCTAGGACTAGCGGGAGTTACAATGAGCAGTTCTTC; cdr3_aa: CASSPRTSGSYNEQFF
v_call: TRBV18; j_call: TRBJ2-4; d_call: TRBD1; clone_size: once; cdr3_nt: TGTGCCAGCTCACCCCCGACAGGGGGCAAAAACATTCAGTACTTC; cdr3_aa: CASSPPTGGKNIQYF
v_call: TRBV7-2; j_call: TRBJ2-1; d_call: NA; clone_size: NA; cdr3_nt: TGTGCCAGCAGCAGAAAAGGGGATCCCATAAGGGCCTATGAGCAGTTCTTC; cdr3_aa: CASSRKGDPIRAYEQFF
v_call: TRBV11-3; j_call: TRBJ2-2; d_call: NA; clone_size: NA; cdr3_nt: TGTGCCAGCAGCTTTGAGGGATTCTATGACGGGGAGCTGTTTTTT; cdr3_aa: CASSFEGFYDGELFF
v_call: TRBV11-3; j_call: TRBJ2-1; d_call: TRBD1; clone_size: NA; cdr3_nt: TGTGCCAGCAGTTCACAGGGGAATCTTCACAATGAGCAGTTCTTC; cdr3_aa: CASSSQGNLHNEQFF
v_call: TRBV13; j_call: TRBJ2-1; d_call: TRBD2; clone_size: NA; cdr3_nt: TGTGCCAGCAGCTCCCGGACTAGCAGATACAATGAGCAGTTCTTC; cdr3_aa: CASSSRTSRYNEQFF
v_call: TRBV29-1; j_call: TRBJ2-6; d_call: TRBD1; clone_size: once; cdr3_nt: TGCAGCGTCTATACCGGGACAGGGTTCTCTGGGGCCAACGTCCTGACTTTC; cdr3_aa: CSVYTGTGFSGANVLTF
v_call: TRBV6-4; j_call: TRBJ2-1; d_call: TRBD2; clone_size: NA; cdr3_nt: TGTGCCAGCAGTGAACTCGTTAGCGGGAGAATAAATGAGCAGTTCTTC; cdr3_aa: CASSELVSGRINEQFF
v_call: TRBV28; j_call: TRBJ2-5; d_call: NA; clone_size: NA; cdr3_nt: TGTGCCAGCAGTTTAAACGTGAGGAGGGCGTACTTC; cdr3_aa: CASSLNVRRAYF
v_call: TRBV25-1; j_call: TRBJ2-3; d_call: TRBD2; clone_size: NA; cdr3_nt: TGTGCCAGCAGTAGCGGGGGAAGCACAGATACGCAGTATTTT; cdr3_aa: CASSSGGSTDTQYF
v_call: TRBV28; j_call: TRBJ2-3; d_call: TRBD2; clone_size: NA; cdr3_nt: TGTGCCAGCAGTTCCTCCGGGACTAGCGGGATGTTCAGCACAGATACGCAGTATTTT; cdr3_aa: CASSSSGTSGMFSTDTQYF
v_call: TRBV19; j_call: TRBJ2-1; d_call: NA; clone_size: once; cdr3_nt: TGTGCCAGTAGTATTTCTGAGGCGAGGTTCTCCTACAATGAGCAGTTCTTC; cdr3_aa: CASSISEARFSYNEQFF
v_call: TRBV19; j_call: TRBJ1-5; d_call: TRBD1; clone_size: NA; cdr3_nt: TGTGCCAGTAGTGTTTCTGGCGGGACAGGCAATCAGCCCCAGCATTTT; cdr3_aa: CASSVSGGTGNQPQHF
v_call: TRBV6-5; j_call: TRBJ1-1; d_call: TRBD1; clone_size: NA; cdr3_nt: TGTGCCAGCAGTTACGGAACAGGGGTGAACACTGAAGCTTCCTTT; cdr3_aa: CASSYGTGVNTEASF
v_call: TRBV4-2; j_call: TRBJ2-1; d_call: NA; clone_size: NA; cdr3_nt: TGTGCCAGCAGCCAACGTATCGGTTCGGCGGGATGGGACTACAATGAGCAGTTCTTC; cdr3_aa: CASSQRIGSAGWDYNEQFF
v_call: TRBV18; j_call: TRBJ2-5; d_call: NA; clone_size: once; cdr3_nt: TGTGCCAGCTCACCCGGGGAACAGCTACGAATGGAGACCCAGTACTTC; cdr3_aa: CASSPGEQLRMETQYF